The next 25 T cell receptor beta chains were all read from a single sample in a study of T cell responses to AZD1222 COVID-19 vaccine. The method was immunoSEQ multiplex PCR; TCRdb's version includes in-frame clones alone and lacks a portion of them. The repertoire holds around 180,000 clones, around 87% seen once, with less than 3% in the top ten. Sequences were derived from peripheral blood, sampled on day 0 of MenACWY control vaccination. The source is an adult in good health.

The chain joins TRBV28 to TRBJ1-1; D uncertain. With 3 bases removed from V and 3 bases from J, the gap between germline ends came to 2 bases. Germline V gene lookup returns CDR1 MDHEN and CDR2 SYDVKM. This CDR3 has 11 amino acids. This CDR3 is CASSLDTEAFF. For the CDR3, the DNA is TGTGCCAGCAGTTTGGACACTGAAGCTTTCTTT.

The gene calls are TRBV29-1 and TRBJ1-2, with D tentatively TRBD1 (5 bases). This CDR3 spans 18 amino acids. V lost 0 bases to trimming and J lost 0 bases, with 20 bases between them. CDR1 is SQVTM and CDR2 is ANQGSEA in the germline V gene. The CDR3 spells CSVEDGGGLRISNYGYTF. The CDR3 DNA reads as TGCAGCGTTGAAGATGGGGGGGGACTGAGGATTTCTAACTATGGCTACACCTTC.

The V call is TRBV5-1, the J call TRBJ1-6; D call uncertain. V lost 0 bases to trimming and J lost 5 bases, with 6 bases between them. The CDR3 sequence is 14 residues long. Germline assignment: CDR1 SGHRS and CDR2 YFSETQ. The CDR3 region has the DNA TGCGCCAGCAGCTTGGAAGGACATAATTCACCCCTCCACTTT. It yields the protein CASSLEGHNSPLHF.

The chain is built from TRBV6-5 and TRBJ1-6; 9 nucleotides match TRBD1. This CDR3 is 14 amino acids long. The germline V gene has CDR1 MNHEY and CDR2 SVGAGI. The J segment lost 5 bases and the V segment lost 6 bases, leaving 2 bases of the junction unmatched. The chain's CDR3 is CASRRDRDNSPLHF. The CDR3 DNA reads as TGTGCCAGCAGACGGGACAGGGATAATTCACCCCTCCACTTT.

The chain joins TRBV6-5 to TRBJ2-1, with a tentative D call TRBD2 (5 bases). CDR3 length: 13 residues. The V gene's germline CDR1 is MNHEY and CDR2 SVGAGI. Deletions cut 7 bases from V and 7 bases from J, with 14 bases between. The CDR3: CASKLVARNEQFF. The CDR3 DNA reads as TGTGCCAGCAAGCTGGTAGCGAGGAATGAGCAGTTCTTC.

This clone was seen a handful of times. J is TRBJ1-6 and V is TRBV5-1, with no clear D. Between the trimmed V and J ends, which lost 0 bases and 8 bases, there was a span of 9 bases. Germline V CDR1 and CDR2: SGHRS, YFSETQ. The CDR3 runs to 14 residues. CDR3 bases: TGCGCCAGCAGCTTGGAAGGGTTTGATTCACCCCTCCACTTT. This translates into CASSLEGFDSPLHF.

The rearrangement uses TRBV5-1 and TRBJ2-6, with a possible D match to TRBD1 (7 bases). The CDR3 contains 17 residues. Germline CDR1 reads SGHRS; CDR2 reads YFSETQ. Trimming removed 5 bases from V and 0 bases from J, with 15 bases in between. The DNA for the CDR3 is TGCGCCAGCAGAGGAGGGGGCACATCCTCTGGGGCCAACGTCCTGACTTTC. Translation: CASRGGGTSSGANVLTF.

The chain combines TRBV4-1 with TRBJ2-1; D not certain. CDR1 MGHRA and CDR2 YSYEKL come from the germline V gene. Trimming removed 1 base from V and 10 bases from J, with 14 bases in between. This CDR3 region has 14 residues. The CDR3 nucleotides read TGCGCCAGCAGCCAAGCCTGGGCGGCAGGCGAGCAGTTCTTC. This codes for CASSQAWAAGEQFF.

Only a few counts were recorded for this clone. The chain employs TRBV18 and TRBJ1-1; 11 bases fit TRBD1. In germline, CDR1 is KGHSH, CDR2 LQKENI. V shed 0 bases and J 2 bases; nucleotides not matched to a gene: 5. The CDR3 is made up of 17 amino acids. CDR3 sequence reads: CASSPPLGTGGNTEAFF. CDR3 sequence (DNA): TGTGCCAGCTCACCACCGTTAGGGACAGGGGGTAACACTGAAGCTTTCTTT.

V and J are TRBV18 and TRBJ2-2; TRBD2 agrees at 9 bases. This CDR3 is 15 amino acids long. V dropped 3 bases and J dropped 5; count of bases not matched to a gene: 4. The germline V gene has CDR1 KGHSH and CDR2 LQKENI. As DNA, the CDR3 is TGTGCCAGCTCACCGGTAGCGGGAGAGACCGGGGAGCTGTTTTTT. Its protein product is CASSPVAGETGELFF.

V gene TRBV28 combines with J gene TRBJ1-5; D is uncertain. This CDR3 is 14 amino acids long. Germline loops: CDR1 MDHEN, CDR2 SYDVKM. V was pared by 2 bases and J by 4 bases, with 9 bases between. The CDR3 DNA reads TGTGCCAGCAGTTTAGGTCAGGTAAATCAGCCCCAGCATTTT. Translation gives CASSLGQVNQPQHF. The whole variable domain, remainder taken from reference TRBV28 and TRBJ1-5, is DVKVTQSSRYLVKRTGEKVFLECVQDMDHENMFWYRQDPGLGLRLIYFSYDVKMKEKGDIPEGYSVSREKKERFSLILESASTNQTSMYLCASSLGQVNQPQHFGDGTRLSIL.

The rearrangement joins TRBV18 to TRBJ2-1; no reliable D call. Germline V gene sequence: CDR1 KGHSH, CDR2 LQKENI. V gave up 3 bases and J gave up 13 bases, with 10 bases separating them. The CDR3 extends over 11 amino acids. The CDR3 coding sequence is TGTGCCAGCTCACCGAGGCACGGTCAGTTCTTC. Its protein is CASSPRHGQFF.

This chain connects TRBV28 to TRBJ2-2; 12 bases align to TRBD1. Germline CDR1 reads MDHEN; CDR2 reads SYDVKM. This CDR3 contains 16 residues. The trim removed 2 bases at V and 4 bases at J, leaving 2 bases unmatched. The CDR3 spells CASSLGGQGATGELFF. The CDR3 coding sequence is TGTGCCAGCAGTTTAGGGGGACAGGGGGCCACCGGGGAGCTGTTTTTT.

The rearrangement joins TRBV19 to TRBJ2-7; 13 positions agree with TRBD2. Germline CDR1 is LNHDA and CDR2 is SQIVND (reference sequence). The CDR3 sequence is 15 residues long. J was trimmed by 3 bases and V by 6 bases; bases with no gene match: 5. DNA of the CDR3: TGTGCCAGTAGAACTAGCGGGAGGGCCGGCTACGAGCAGTACTTC. Its protein product is CASRTSGRAGYEQYF.

A few counts support this clone. The chain recombines TRBV12-3 or TRBV12-4 with TRBJ1-1; no clear D gene. This CDR3 contains 11 residues. Trimming left V 7 bases short and J 0 bases short, with 3 bases between. The DNA for the CDR3 is TGTGCCAGCATTTTGAACACTGAAGCTTTCTTT. It is translated as CASILNTEAFF.

V gene TRBV4-3 combines with J gene TRBJ2-3; D ambiguous. Germline lookup yields CDR1 LGHNA and CDR2 YSLEER. Between the trimmed V and J ends, which lost 0 bases and 3 bases, there was a span of 7 bases. The CDR3 has 14 residues. The CDR3 sequence is CASSQDRRTDTQYF. As DNA, the CDR3 is TGCGCCAGCAGCCAAGATCGTCGGACAGATACGCAGTATTTT.

This clone appeared a single time. J is TRBJ2-7 and V is TRBV19; D is possibly TRBD1 (6 bases). This CDR3 spans 14 amino acids. V was trimmed by 4 bases and J by 4 bases, leaving 14 bases between them. CDR1 and CDR2 from the germline V gene are LNHDA and SQIVND (reference sequence). CDR3 nucleotides: TGTGCCAGTAGTAGGGGGCTATTGATGTACGAGCAGTACTTC. This codes for CASSRGLLMYEQYF. The full variable domain, rest sourced from reference TRBV19 and TRBJ2-7, is DGGITQSPKYLFRKEGQNVTLSCEQNLNHDAMYWYRQDPGQGLRLIYYSQIVNDFQKGDIAEGYSVSREKKESFPLTVTSAQKNPTAFYLCASSRGLLMYEQYFGPGTRLTVT.

In this sample, this clone turned up once. V is TRBV7-9 and J is TRBJ2-7; D remains unclear. V was clipped by 2 bases and J by 4 bases, with 6 bases between them. CDR1 and CDR2 from the germline V gene are SEHNR and FQNEAQ (reference sequence). This CDR3 spans 12 amino acids. CDR3 loop: CASSLSAYEQYF. DNA for the CDR3: TGTGCCAGCAGCTTATCAGCTTACGAGCAGTACTTC.

The gene calls are TRBV4-3 and TRBJ2-1; D not resolved. The CDR3 runs to 13 residues. The germline gives CDR1 LGHNA, CDR2 YSLEER. Trimming took off 1 base at V and 4 bases at J, with 5 bases between the two ends. CDR3 nucleotide sequence: TGCGCCAGCAGCCAAGGGTTTTACAATGAGCAGTTCTTC. It codes for CASSQGFYNEQFF.

This sequence joins TRBV12-3 or TRBV12-4 and TRBJ2-7; D not certain. V lost 1 base and J lost 5, with 9 bases in between. This CDR3 has 13 residues. CDR3 loop: CASSLVQAHEQYF. The CDR3 DNA is TGTGCCAGCAGTTTAGTGCAGGCGCACGAGCAGTACTTC.

This clone was seen only once. The chain uses TRBV6-5 and TRBJ1-1, with D possibly matching TRBD1 (5 bases). CDR3 length: 13 residues. The ends were cut back, 8 bases at V and 0 bases at J, with 10 bases in the middle. Germline CDR1 MNHEY, CDR2 SVGAGI. The chain's CDR3 is CASCRELNTEAFF. In DNA, the CDR3 is TGTGCCAGCTGCAGGGAATTGAACACTGAAGCTTTCTTT.

This chain joins TRBV25-1 and TRBJ2-2; no firm D call. The CDR3 sequence is 13 residues long. V dropped 5 bases and J dropped 5 bases, with 9 bases sitting between them. Germline V gene sequence: CDR1 MGHDK, CDR2 SYGVNS. CDR3 loop: CASSPGNTGELFF. CDR3 sequence (DNA): TGTGCCAGCAGTCCTGGGAATACCGGGGAGCTGTTTTTT.

The rearrangement uses TRBV3-1 (or the pseudogene TRBV3-2) and TRBJ2-3, with D tentatively TRBD1 or TRBD2 (5 bases each). V was cut by 0 bases and J by 2 bases, with 15 bases left in between. Germline V CDR1 and CDR2: LGHDT, YNNKEL (reference sequence). The CDR3 covers 17 residues. Here the CDR3 DNA reads TGTGCCAGCAGCCAAGATTGGAGGACAAAGTACACAGATACGCAGTATTTT. It specifies CASSQDWRTKYTDTQYF.

The rearrangement links TRBV28 to TRBJ2-2; D call uncertain. Trimming removed 1 base from V and 6 bases from J, with 9 bases in between. CDR1 and CDR2 (germline): MDHEN, SYDVKM. The CDR3 sequence is 14 residues long. The DNA of the CDR3 is TGTGCCAGCAGTTTATACCTGGGTCCCGGGGAGCTGTTTTTT. It is translated as CASSLYLGPGELFF.

V is TRBV14 and J is TRBJ2-7; D is undetermined. Trimming took off 4 bases at V and 2 bases at J, with 9 bases between the two ends. Germline CDR1 and CDR2: SGHDN and FVKESK. The CDR3 length is 13 residues. The DNA of the CDR3 is TGTGCCAGCAGCCGTGACATGACCTACGAGCAGTACTTC. Translating gives CASSRDMTYEQYF.